Shown below are 12 T cell receptor beta chains from a single sample sequenced in a study of beta chain features in type 1 diabetes. Whole-study findings and limits: TCRB CDR3s were moderately but significantly shorter in Type 1 diabetes patients in all four CD4+ subsets.

Expressed TCRB transcripts got sequenced, as all isolated RNA was reverse transcribed. The table came from immunoSEQ multiplex PCR; TCRdb's copy has only in-frame clones and leaves some out. The repertoire consists of 52,000 or so clones, with about 47% occurring once and the leading ten covering around 2.5%. What these receptors recognize is not known. The sequencing sample was made of Tregs from blood. The receptors originated from a woman between 35 and 50 years old with type 1 diabetes.

The rearrangement uses TRBV2 and TRBJ2-1; 9 bases line up with TRBD2. J was trimmed by 9 bases and V by 6 bases; bases with no gene match: 12. The CDR3 is 15 residues long. Germline values: CDR1 SNHLY, CDR2 FYNNEI. CDR3 sequence: CASRERGVSMSEQFF. In DNA form, the CDR3 reads TGTGCCAGCAGGGAGCGGGGGGTCTCCATGAGTGAGCAGTTCTTC.

This chain links TRBV19 with TRBJ1-5, with 8 bases matching TRBD1. Germline trimming cut 2 bases from V and 8 bases from J; bases unmatched to any gene: 8. Germline V lookup: CDR1 LNHDA, CDR2 SQIVND (reference sequence). The CDR3 extends over 15 amino acids. CDR3 amino acids: CASSITDRAGEPQHF. The CDR3 bases are TGTGCCAGTAGTATAACGGACAGGGCGGGCGAGCCCCAGCATTTT.

This chain uses TRBV6-1 with TRBJ2-6; the D is unclear. This CDR3 has 14 amino acids. The V end lost 3 bases, the J end lost 5 bases, and 8 bases lay between the germline ends. Germline V CDR1 and CDR2: MNHNS, SASEGT. Here the CDR3 reads CASSDWARANVLTF. In nucleotides, the CDR3 is TGTGCCAGCAGTGACTGGGCTAGGGCCAACGTCCTGACTTTC.

This clone showed up just a few times. The chain employs TRBV28 and TRBJ1-2; 9 bases fit TRBD1. The CDR3 covers 16 residues. V shed 4 bases and J 7 bases; nucleotides not matched to a gene: 13. Germline CDR1 MDHEN, CDR2 SYDVKM. Here the CDR3 DNA reads TGTGCCAGCAGTTCACCCCCGGGACAGGGAGTTCGTGGCTACACCTTC. Translated: CASSSPPGQGVRGYTF.

This chain links TRBV19 with TRBJ2-1, with TRBD1 matching 7 bases. CDR1 LNHDA and CDR2 SQIVND come from the germline V gene (reference sequence). This CDR3 region has 16 residues. Unmatched junction bases numbered 8, after V lost 3 bases and J lost 3 bases. The CDR3 loop reads CASSIETGAIYNEQFF. CDR3 bases: TGTGCCAGTAGTATTGAAACAGGGGCGATCTACAATGAGCAGTTCTTC.

The V call is TRBV4-2, the J call TRBJ1-2; D gene ambiguous. CDR3 length equals 16 residues. Deletions cut 1 base from V and 2 bases from J, with 14 bases between. Germline V gene data show CDR1 as LGHNA and CDR2 as YNFKEQ. CDR3 DNA sequence: TGTGCCAGCAGCCAAGGCCGCGAGGCGGGAAACTATGGCTACACCTTC. This encodes CASSQGREAGNYGYTF.

This clone was seen more than once but under ten times. The chain uses TRBV11-2 and TRBJ2-3, with 9 bases aligning to TRBD1. CDR3 length equals 16 residues. V shed 0 bases, J shed 3 bases, and the junction held 4 bases outside the gene matches. Germline V gene sequence: CDR1 SGHAT, CDR2 FQNNGV. This CDR3 reads CASSLEGTGKTDTQYF. The DNA for the CDR3 is TGTGCCAGCAGCTTAGAGGGGACAGGGAAGACAGATACGCAGTATTTT.

This clone has a handful of counts. This sequence joins TRBV4-3 and TRBJ2-1, with D perhaps TRBD2 (5 bases). Trimming took off 2 bases at V and 1 base at J, with 12 bases between the two ends. Germline CDR1 reads LGHNA; CDR2 reads YSLEER. The CDR3 covers 16 residues. CDR3 DNA: TGCGCCAGCAGCCAAAGGGTACTAGTATCCTACAATGAGCAGTTCTTC. It yields the protein CASSQRVLVSYNEQFF.

The rearrangement joins TRBV5-1 to TRBJ2-2; TRBD1 matches 7 bases. V trimming: 2 bases; J trimming: 7 bases; junction bases outside the gene matches: 8. Per germline, CDR1 SGHRS and CDR2 YFSETQ. The CDR3 length is 15 residues. DNA of the CDR3: TGCGCCAGCAGCTTTGGAAGGGGGCATAACGGGGAGCTGTTTTTT. It translates to CASSFGRGHNGELFF.

This chain links TRBV6-4 with TRBJ2-7; D is possibly TRBD2 (5 bases). The CDR3 has 14 residues. V shed 4 bases and J shed 2 bases, with 12 bases lying between them. Germline CDR1 reads MRHNA; CDR2 reads SNTAGT. This CDR3 reads CASSVRAGPYEQYF. In DNA form, the CDR3 reads TGTGCCAGCAGTGTGCGCGCGGGTCCCTACGAGCAGTACTTC.

The table lists this clone with a few counts. The chain joins TRBV29-1 to TRBJ2-2; perhaps TRBD2 as D (6 bases). The germline V and J ends were trimmed by 2 bases and 6 bases, with 10 bases remaining between them. The length of the CDR3 is 13 residues. Germline V CDR1 and CDR2: SQVTM, ANQGSEA. As DNA, the CDR3 is TGCAGCGTTGAACCCCAGCGGGCCGGGGAGCTGTTTTTT. Amino acid sequence: CSVEPQRAGELFF.

The rearrangement links TRBV30 to TRBJ2-5; possibly TRBD2 for D (5 bases). The ends were cut back, 3 bases at V and 2 bases at J, with 7 bases in the middle. CDR1 GTSNPN and CDR2 SVGIG come from the germline V gene (reference sequence). The CDR3 runs to 12 residues. The CDR3 DNA reads TGTGCCTGGAGGGACTTTCAAGAGACCCAGTACTTC. Amino acids: CAWRDFQETQYF. The whole variable domain, filled in from reference TRBV30 and TRBJ2-5, reads SQTIHQWPATLVQPVGSPLSLECTVEGTSNPNLYWYRQAAGRGLQLLFYSVGIGQISSEVPQNLSASRPQDRQFILSSKKLLLSDSGFYLCAWRDFQETQYFGPGTRLLVL.